The 27 T cell receptor beta chains below were found in one sample sequenced in a study of identifying expanded T cells in peripheral blood. Data came from immunoSEQ multiplex PCR; TCRdb stores just in-frame clones and leaves some out. The sample includes nearly 60,000 clones, around nine tenths of them seen just once. Sequences were obtained from blood. All receptors derive from a person aged 18 to 69 in good health.

The V and J genes are TRBV11-2 and TRBJ2-5; 7 bases align to TRBD1. This CDR3 is 15 amino acids long. Germline loops: CDR1 SGHAT, CDR2 FQNNGV. V gave up 5 bases and J gave up 5 bases; unmatched junction bases: 11. The CDR3 DNA sequence: TGTGCCAGCAGCCCACGGACAGGAGAAGGGGAGACCCAGTACTTC. This codes for CASSPRTGEGETQYF.

J is TRBJ2-2 and V is TRBV9; 9 bases align to TRBD1. With V trimmed by 6 bases and J by 1 base, 4 bases remained unmatched. The CDR3 consists of 15 residues. Germline-derived CDR1 and CDR2 are SGDLS and YYNGEE. The CDR3 DNA reads TGTGCCAGCAATAGACAGGGGGAGAACACCGGGGAGCTGTTTTTT. Its translation is CASNRQGENTGELFF.

The chain links TRBV6-5 to TRBJ2-7; TRBD2 agrees at 8 bases. There are 16 residues in the CDR3. The V gene end was trimmed by 2 bases and the J gene end by 2 bases; junction bases not matched to a gene: 8. Germline CDR1 is MNHEY and CDR2 is SVGAGI. CDR3 sequence: CASSYAFSGVTYEQYF. The CDR3 DNA reads TGTGCCAGCAGTTACGCCTTTAGCGGGGTAACCTACGAGCAGTACTTC.

V and J are TRBV7-2 and TRBJ1-3; 8 bases map to TRBD1. Per germline, CDR1 SGHTA and CDR2 FQGNSA. Losses at the gene ends were 6 bases for V and 2 bases for J; bases not matched to a gene: 9. The CDR3 is 16 amino acids. CDR3 amino acids: CASSSDRASPGNTIYF. CDR3 DNA sequence: TGTGCCAGCAGTTCGGACAGGGCCTCTCCTGGAAACACCATATATTTT.

This chain links TRBV5-6 with TRBJ1-1; unclear D gene. This CDR3 contains 14 residues. Germline CDR1 reads SGHDT; CDR2 reads YYEEEE. V was trimmed by 7 bases and J by 2 bases, leaving 15 bases between them. The CDR3 here is CASRASYGNTEAFF. The DNA for the CDR3 is TGTGCCAGCCGGGCCTCCTACGGAAACACTGAAGCTTTCTTT.

CDR3 coding DNA: TGTGCTAGTGCCAGAGGTAGCGGCACGAACACCGGGGAGCTGTTTTTT. This codes for CASARGSGTNTGELFF. The chain couples TRBV12-5 to TRBJ2-2, with D possibly TRBD2 on 6 matching bases. The CDR3 runs 16 residues. The germline V and J ends were trimmed by 7 bases and 0 bases, with 15 bases remaining between them. The germline CDR1 and CDR2 sequences are LGHNT and FRNRAP.

The chain is built from TRBV6-5 and TRBJ2-7, with 8 positions matching TRBD2. CDR3 size: 15 residues. J gave up 0 bases and V 7 bases, and 8 bases lay outside the gene matches. The V gene's germline CDR1 is MNHEY and CDR2 SVGAGI. Written as DNA, the CDR3 is TGTGCCAGCAAAACACGGGGGGGAAGCTCCTACGAGCAGTACTTC. Residues: CASKTRGGSSYEQYF.

The chain couples TRBV7-9 to TRBJ2-5, with TRBD2 matching 7 bases. This CDR3 spans 19 amino acids. The ends lost 0 bases at V and 5 bases at J; junction bases unmatched: 18. Germline CDR1 reads SEHNR; CDR2 reads FQNEAQ (reference sequence). This CDR3 is CASSLADSALREGRETQYF. The CDR3 nucleotides read TGTGCCAGCAGCTTAGCTGACTCGGCTTTGAGGGAGGGCCGGGAGACCCAGTACTTC.

This clone was seen a few times. The V gene is TRBV10-2, the J gene TRBJ1-1; no definite D call. Germline V gene data show CDR1 as WSHSY and CDR2 as SAAADI. V lost 3 bases and J lost 8, with 13 bases in between. This CDR3 is built from 13 residues. CDR3 nucleotide sequence: TGCGCCAGCAGTGAAGGTCAAAGGAGAGAAGCTTTCTTT. This codes for CASSEGQRREAFF.

The rearrangement joins TRBV27 to TRBJ2-7; TRBD2 aligns across 8 bases. The CDR3 loop spans 14 amino acids. Germline V lookup: CDR1 MNHEY, CDR2 SMNVEV (reference sequence). V gave up 5 bases and J gave up 2 bases; unmatched junction bases: 5. The CDR3: CASSASGGAYEQYF. CDR3 coding DNA: TGTGCCAGCAGTGCATCGGGGGGGGCCTACGAGCAGTACTTC.

V gene TRBV6-5 combines with J gene TRBJ2-3; no reliable D call. The V gene lost 6 bases and the J gene lost 1 base, with 8 bases spanning the gap. This CDR3 is built from 13 residues. Per germline, CDR1 MNHEY and CDR2 SVGAGI. The CDR3 coding sequence is TGTGCCAGCAGCCGCCGAGGCACAGATACGCAGTATTTT. It specifies CASSRRGTDTQYF.

The V gene is TRBV5-1, the J gene TRBJ1-1; 11 bases align to TRBD1. J gave up 5 bases and V 4 bases, and 10 bases lay outside the gene matches. Looked up from germline, CDR1 is SGHRS and CDR2 is YFSETQ. The CDR3 totals 16 residues. The DNA of the CDR3 is TGCGCCAGCAGCCCGCCGGGACAGGGGGGAAGGACTGAAGCTTTCTTT. Translating it yields CASSPPGQGGRTEAFF.

This clone appeared once. This rearrangement joins TRBV7-9 to TRBJ2-1, with 8 bases matching TRBD2. Trimming took 0 bases from V and 0 from J; bases not matched to a gene: 4. This CDR3 has 17 residues. Germline V gives CDR1 SEHNR, CDR2 FQNEAQ (reference sequence). This chain's CDR3 is CASSLATSGSSYNEQFF. For the CDR3, the DNA is TGTGCCAGCAGCTTAGCCACTAGCGGCAGCTCCTACAATGAGCAGTTCTTC. The variable domain in full, completed from reference TRBV7-9 and TRBJ2-1, reads DTGVSQNPRHKITKRGQNVTFRCDPISEHNRLYWYRQTLGQGPEFLTYFQNEAQLEKSRLLSDRFSAERPKGSFSTLEIQRTEQGDSAMYLCASSLATSGSSYNEQFFGPGTRLTVL.

A word on this clone: This sample also contains other DNA sequences that code for the same CDR3. The rearrangement uses TRBV7-2 and TRBJ2-7, with 9 positions matching TRBD1. V lost 5 bases, J lost 2 bases, and 4 bases stayed unmatched. This CDR3 is built from 14 residues. Germline CDR1 is SGHTA and CDR2 is FQGNSA. The CDR3 sequence: CASSLDRGPYEQYF. The CDR3 DNA is TGTGCCAGCAGCCTGGACAGGGGACCCTACGAGCAGTACTTC.

This clone was observed a single time. The chain carries TRBV6-6 and TRBJ1-1; D uncertain. Between the trimmed V and J ends, which lost 5 bases and 1 base, there was a span of 8 bases. The CDR3 covers 13 residues. Germline CDR1 MNHNY, CDR2 SVGAGI (reference sequence). The CDR3 DNA reads TGTGCCAGCAGTCCCAACCAGAACACTGAAGCTTTCTTT. It specifies CASSPNQNTEAFF.

In this sample, this clone turned up once. V and J are TRBV7-3 and TRBJ2-2; tentatively, D is TRBD2 (6 bases). V lost 5 bases and J lost 3, with 10 bases in between. Germline V CDR1 and CDR2: SGHTA, FQGTGA. The CDR3 sequence is 14 residues long. CDR3 bases: TGTGCCAGCAGCCCTTCGGGGGACACCGGGGAGCTGTTTTTT. Amino acid sequence: CASSPSGDTGELFF.

Written as DNA, the CDR3 is TGTGCCAGCAGCCCTGACCTCGGGCAAGCTTTCTTT. Translated, it gives CASSPDLGQAFF. The chain combines TRBV9 with TRBJ1-1, with unresolved D. V shed 4 bases and J shed 9 bases, with 13 bases lying between them. CDR3 length: 12 amino acids. The V gene's germline CDR1 is SGDLS and CDR2 YYNGEE. Full variable domain (remainder filled in from reference TRBV9 and TRBJ1-1): DSGVTQTPKHLITATGQRVTLRCSPRSGDLSVYWYQQSLDQGLQFLIQYYNGEERAKGNILERFSAQQFPDLHSELNLSSLELGDSALYFCASSPDLGQAFFGQGTRLTVV.

The V and J genes are TRBV19 and TRBJ2-7, with no clear D. CDR1 and CDR2 from the germline V gene are LNHDA and SQIVND (reference sequence). This CDR3 has 13 amino acids. The V end was cut by 5 bases, the J end by 2 bases, with 10 bases between. In DNA form, the CDR3 reads TGTGCCAGTAGTTTCCAACCTACCTACGAGCAGTACTTC. This codes for CASSFQPTYEQYF.

The V and J genes are TRBV30 and TRBJ1-1; D uncertain. The germline V gene has CDR1 GTSNPN and CDR2 SVGIG (reference sequence). Trimming left V 4 bases short and J 4 bases short, with 13 bases between. This CDR3 spans 13 amino acids. The CDR3 reads CAWNPSSSTEAFF. DNA for the CDR3: TGTGCCTGGAACCCGTCCTCGAGCACTGAAGCTTTCTTT.

The genes are TRBV7-2 and TRBJ2-5, with TRBD1 identical over 9 bases. The junction had 6 bases not matched to a gene; V was cut back by 5 bases and J by 5 bases. The CDR3 is 14 amino acids. Germline assignment: CDR1 SGHTA and CDR2 FQGNSA. The chain's CDR3 is CASSVTGGQETQYF. CDR3 nucleotides: TGTGCCAGCAGCGTGACAGGGGGGCAGGAGACCCAGTACTTC.

Only one count was recorded for this clone. This chain connects TRBV7-2 to TRBJ2-1; D ambiguous. The germline gives CDR1 SGHTA, CDR2 FQGNSA. CDR3 length equals 14 residues. The V and J ends lost 5 bases and 4 bases respectively, with 12 bases between them. In DNA, the CDR3 is TGTGCCAGCAGCGTGAGCCCCGCTTACAATGAGCAGTTCTTC. Translated, it gives CASSVSPAYNEQFF.

This clone has only a few counts. The chain joins TRBV10-1 to TRBJ1-5, with a weak D call TRBD1 (6 bases). CDR3 length equals 19 residues. The V gene's germline CDR1 is WNHNN and CDR2 SYGVQD (reference sequence). V lost 0 bases, J lost 3 bases, and 21 bases lay in between. The CDR3 region is CASSESVGTNILNNQPQHF. The CDR3 nucleotides are TGCGCCAGCAGTGAGTCTGTCGGGACAAACATACTAAACAATCAGCCCCAGCATTTT.

The rearrangement uses TRBV28 and TRBJ2-1; D perhaps matches TRBD2 (5 bases). The germline V gene encodes CDR1 MDHEN and CDR2 SYDVKM. This CDR3 has 14 amino acids. Trimming left V 5 bases short and J 6 bases short, with 14 bases between. The CDR3 loop reads CASSTLAISNEQFF. DNA for the CDR3: TGTGCCAGCAGTACGTTAGCGATATCCAATGAGCAGTTCTTC.

V and J are TRBV4-2 and TRBJ2-3; 8 positions agree with TRBD1. V shed 1 base and J 2 bases; nucleotides not matched to a gene: 8. Germline assignment: CDR1 LGHNA and CDR2 YNFKEQ. The CDR3 runs 17 residues. The chain's CDR3 is CASSQAADRGDTDTQYF. In DNA, the CDR3 is TGTGCCAGCAGCCAAGCAGCCGACAGGGGAGACACAGATACGCAGTATTTT.

V gene TRBV7-9 combines with J gene TRBJ2-7; TRBD1 is a possible D gene (6 bases). Trimming pared 5 bases from V and 0 bases from J, leaving 11 bases between. CDR1 and CDR2 from the germline V gene are SEHNR and FQNEAQ (reference sequence). There are 14 residues in the CDR3. The CDR3 DNA reads as TGTGCCAGCAGCCCCGGGACACTCTCCTACGAGCAGTACTTC. Its translation: CASSPGTLSYEQYF.

The chain carries TRBV5-8 and TRBJ1-3, with D maybe TRBD1 (5 bases). Looked up from germline, CDR1 is SGHTS and CDR2 is YDEGEE. This CDR3 spans 15 amino acids. The germline V and J ends were trimmed by 0 bases and 2 bases, with 9 bases remaining between them. CDR3 protein: CASSLEGQAGNTIYF. Written as DNA, the CDR3 is TGTGCCAGCAGCTTGGAGGGGCAGGCTGGAAACACCATATATTTT.

V is TRBV18 and J is TRBJ1-1; perhaps TRBD1 as D (6 bases). From germline, CDR1 is KGHSH and CDR2 LQKENI. The CDR3 runs 13 residues. V lost 1 base and J lost 6, with 9 bases in between. This chain's CDR3 is CASSPRGAAEAFF. The CDR3 DNA is TGTGCCAGCTCACCACGGGGGGCGGCTGAAGCTTTCTTT.